This T cell receptor beta chain was recorded in a study of blood T cell repertoires in COVID-19. Study details: Samples of COVID-19 (acute and convalescent) were obtained from the United States, Italy and Spain.

Using immunoSEQ multiplex PCR, the repertoire was profiled, and TCRdb retains in-frame clones only, with some absent. The sample contains hundreds of thousands of clones, 90% of which appear only once. Participant-given clinical history determined each cohort assignment. The CDR3 consists of 13 residues. V gave up 0 bases and J gave up 3 bases, with 6 bases separating them. From germline, CDR1 is SGHRS and CDR2 YFSETQ. This clone occurred a few times. Source material: PBMCs or T cells enriched from blood (not recorded which). The source is a man younger than 40 who had been exposed to COVID-19. The gene calls are TRBV5-1 and TRBJ1-1; D call uncertain. In DNA form, the CDR3 reads TGCGCCAGCAGCTTGGGAGAGTACACTGAAGCTTTCTTT. Its protein product is CASSLGEYTEAFF.